Listed here is a single TCR beta chain. Which antigen it targets is not known. Per-base quality was not reported, and no clone a single base away is much larger than it. Spanning cysteine to phenylalanine, the CDR3 consists of 15 amino acids. Of the read, only the CDR3 DNA is kept; its 45 bases are in frame from base 1. V and J lose 5 bases and 3 bases, and a span of 17 bases separates them. Sequences MDHEN (CDR1) and SYDVKM (CDR2) are obtained from the germline V gene. The sample comes from a study of blood T cell repertoires in COVID-19 (dated by TCRdb to the early 2020s). General notes on the study: Samples covering the acute and convalescent phases of COVID-19 were provided by collaborators in the United States, Italy and Spain. The material from the prospective study consisted of cDNA or gDNA derived from T cells, B-cell-depleted T cells, or PBMCs. The dataset comprised deeply sampled blood TCRbeta repertoires from subjects exposed to, actively infected with, or recovered from COVID-19. A freely available public database, intended as a resource for researchers studying the immune response to SARS-CoV-2, is where the repertoires were released. Samples came from the ongoing ImmuneRACE study (first 160 participants) plus 1,254 subjects from 6 global collaborators. The sample metadata nearly always contained a de-identified subject ID, COVID-19 status, age in years and sex. Where available, HLA class I and class II types were obtained from metadata supplied by the sample provider rather than from assay-based typing.

Findings and caveats that apply to the study as a whole: The quantity of clinical and demographic metadata differed by source and by participant and was supplied without curation.

TCRbeta CDR3 regions were amplified from genomic DNA by means of the immunoSEQ Assay, a bias-controlled multiplex PCR. The original methods were these. The number of nucleated cells in each sample was estimated from the amplification of reference gene primers within the assay. To quantify the absolute abundance of each unique TCRbeta CDR3 rearrangement, sequence reads were collapsed and filtered. For each sample, productive Simpson clonality was calculated by taking the square root of Simpson's diversity index across productive rearrangements. Imported from immuneACCESS, the table was reduced by TCRdb to in-frame sequences with V and J called. These copies leave out some clones; in studies compared against another copy, an unresolved V gene accounts for under half, and the cause of the remainder is not known. For V, J and clone size, that table is used; D and trimming come from the DNA. In all, the sample holds approximately 80,000 clones, and more than 60% of those were seen once. The ten largest clonotypes hold 9.5% to 10% of the sample.

Whole blood was collected in K2EDTA tubes by collaborating institutions according to the institutions' own protocols. Collaborator samples were shipped for TCRbeta analysis as frozen whole blood, isolated PBMCs, or DNA extracted from either sample type. The source is a human donor in a cohort sampled during active COVID-19. Sequenced: peripheral blood. The chain uses TRBV28 and TRBJ2-7; the D gene is perhaps TRBD1, on 6 matching bases. The base sequence is TGTGCCAGCAGTGCCCTGGCGACAGGAGACTACGAGCAGTACTTC. The translation is CASSALATGDYEQYF.